This TCR beta chain was captured in a study of technical replicates of blood from several donors. Profiling relied on immunoSEQ multiplex PCR, and the TCRdb table lists in-frame clones only, not all of them. The data contain approximately 100,000 clones, 96% of them singletons. Trimming pared 4 bases from V and 3 bases from J, leaving 6 bases between. CDR1 is GTSNPN, CDR2 SVGIG, per germline (reference sequence). This CDR3 has 11 amino acids. The genes are TRBV30 and TRBJ1-2; no definite D call. The sample consisted of T cells isolated from PBMCs. This receptor was taken from a human donor in good health. This chain's CDR3 is CAWTRDYGYTF. In DNA, the CDR3 is TGTGCCTGGACCCGGGACTATGGCTACACCTTC.